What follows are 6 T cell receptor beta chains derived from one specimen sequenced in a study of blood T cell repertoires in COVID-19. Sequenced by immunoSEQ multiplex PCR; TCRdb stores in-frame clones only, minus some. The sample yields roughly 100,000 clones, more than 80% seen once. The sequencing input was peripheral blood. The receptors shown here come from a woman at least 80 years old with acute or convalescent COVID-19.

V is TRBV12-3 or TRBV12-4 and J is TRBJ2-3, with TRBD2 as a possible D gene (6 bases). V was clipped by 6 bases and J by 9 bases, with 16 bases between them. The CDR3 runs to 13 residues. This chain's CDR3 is CASSFREPHTQYF. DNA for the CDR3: TGTGCCAGCAGCTTCCGGGAGCCGCACACGCAGTATTTT.

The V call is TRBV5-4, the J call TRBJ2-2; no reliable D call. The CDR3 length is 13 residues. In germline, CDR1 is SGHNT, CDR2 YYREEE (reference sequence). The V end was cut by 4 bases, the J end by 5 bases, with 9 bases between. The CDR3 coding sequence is TGTGCCAGCAGCGCGTCTGCGACCGGGGAGCTGTTTTTT. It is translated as CASSASATGELFF.

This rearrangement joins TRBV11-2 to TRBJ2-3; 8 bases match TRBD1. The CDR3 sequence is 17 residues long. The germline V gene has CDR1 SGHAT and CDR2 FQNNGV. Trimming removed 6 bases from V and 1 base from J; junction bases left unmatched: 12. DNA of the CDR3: TGTGCCAGCAGTCGGAGGACAGGGAGTGTGGGCACAGATACGCAGTATTTT. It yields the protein CASSRRTGSVGTDTQYF.

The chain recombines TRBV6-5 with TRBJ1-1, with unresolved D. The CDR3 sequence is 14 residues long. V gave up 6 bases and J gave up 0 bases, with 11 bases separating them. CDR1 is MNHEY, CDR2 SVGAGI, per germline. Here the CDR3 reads CASSLQILNTEAFF. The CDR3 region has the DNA TGTGCCAGCAGCCTACAGATCCTGAACACTGAAGCTTTCTTT.

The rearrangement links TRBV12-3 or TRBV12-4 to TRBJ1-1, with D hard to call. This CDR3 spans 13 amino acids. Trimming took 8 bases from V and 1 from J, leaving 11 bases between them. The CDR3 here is CASYRWQNTEAFF. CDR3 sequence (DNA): TGTGCCAGCTACCGTTGGCAGAACACTGAAGCTTTCTTT.

DNA of the CDR3: TGTGCCAGCAGCCCCCCAGGGGTTGCAGGGGCCAACGTCCTGACTTTC. The encoded protein is CASSPPGVAGANVLTF. J is TRBJ2-6 and V is TRBV5-6, with D perhaps TRBD1 (6 bases). The CDR3 extends over 16 amino acids. The germline gives CDR1 SGHDT, CDR2 YYEEEE. Trimming removed 4 bases at V and 4 bases at J, with 15 bases between.